The TCR beta chain under discussion was sequenced for a study of T-cell memory formation after mild COVID-19 (TCRdb year 2021). In the study overall: TCR sequence clusters from the two donors were largely donor specific. In a couple of donors, T-cell clones that expanded and contracted after mild COVID-19 were followed by sequencing TCRalpha and TCRbeta repertoires longitudinally. The cohort comprised two young, previously healthy adult volunteers, one female and one male.

Ficoll-Paque density gradient centrifugation was the method used to isolate PBMCs. What the research found in general, with its limitations: Contracting CD4+ clones appeared mostly in the CM and EM memory subsets, whereas CD8+ clones were enriched in EMRA. Some responding clones were detected in pre-infection memory, suggesting pre-existing cross-reactive memory T cells joined the SARS-CoV-2 response. Balanced CD4/CD8 phenotypes were observed for clones contracting from day 15 to 85, whereas a bias towards CD4+ was observed for a second wave of clones expanding from day 15 to 37. The study covered only a couple of mild cases, and larger cohorts including severe cases with pre-infection samples were considered necessary. Whether the second-wave clones peaking on day 37 were SARS-CoV-2 specific was not confirmed.

From a lookup of the germline V gene, CDR1 and CDR2 are SGHTA and FQGTGA. V ends up 6 bases short and J 4 bases short, with an unmatched junction base count of 8. The CDR3 holds 14 amino acids from the cysteine to the phenylalanine. Only CDR3 DNA is held: 42 bases, read in frame from base 1. The reads were generated on an Illumina NovaSeq 6000. TCRalpha and TCRbeta cDNA libraries were constructed by 5'RACE with constant-segment primers, with sample barcodes and unique molecular identifiers being introduced. RNA was extracted from every sample with Trizol reagent. Amplification of the libraries took two PCR steps, and the second step added a second sample barcode plus Illumina TruSeq adapters. Libraries were sequenced on an Illumina NovaSeq with 2 x 150 bp paired-end reads. The paper's data handling went like this. Reads were demultiplexed and collapsed into UMI-guided consensus sequences with migec v1.2.7. With mixcr v2.1.11, UMI consensuses were aligned to TRA and TRB V and J templates and assembled into clonotypes. Expanded or contracted clonotypes were those called significant by both edgeR and NoisET, with noise models trained on biological replicates. For edgeR calls, the cutoffs were a false discovery rate-adjusted p below 0.01 and a log2 fold-change threshold of 1. PCA with hierarchical clustering of max-normalized trajectories of the 1000 most abundant clonotypes was used as exploratory dynamics analysis. Each responding clone was given a CD4 or CD8 phenotype based on the CD4+ and CD8+ repertoires, which had been sequenced separately. TCRdb cleaned the public reads at Q25 with fastp, built clones with MiXCR and kept in-frame beta chains. Under each unique CDR3 protein, matching rows form one entry showing the most common genes and DNA. The V and J calls shown here were made by TCRdb, not taken from the authors' results. Across this sample there are some 300,000 distinct CDR3 sequences, with under 25% seen only once. About 21% of the sample is taken by the ten largest.

As regards this clonotype: The antigen it binds to is not known. Qualities for individual bases were not recorded, and no much larger clone is one base off.

What was sequenced was PBMCs or a T cell subset sorted from them (not recorded which). This sequence was found in a man aged 18 to 29 who had mild COVID-19 (a few samples of this study predate the infection). The sample titles of this study are shuffled in the database, so cell type and time point are left out; the donor was told from shared clones. The chain links TRBV7-3 with TRBJ1-1; 7 central nucleotides agree with TRBD1. The CDR3 region: CASSTDRVGTEAFF. The sequenced DNA is TGTGCCAGCAGTACAGACAGGGTAGGCACTGAAGCTTTCTTT.